The 21 T cell receptor beta chains below come from one sample, sequenced in a study of sequential checkpoint blockade in melanoma. Measured with immunoSEQ multiplex PCR; TCRdb has only the in-frame clones, and not every one. The repertoire holds about 2,300 clones, with 20% to 25% as singletons. Treatment meaning: randomized to nivolumab then ipilimumab (arm A) or the reverse (arm B). The sequenced sample was tumor tissue (inferred from file names), obtained from a patient given nivolumab and ipilimumab in sequence. All receptors derive from a human donor with melanoma.

By share, this clone counts as medium-sized. V gene TRBV6-8 combines with J gene TRBJ1-6, with TRBD1 matching over 8 bases. The CDR3 is made up of 17 amino acids. The ends lost 6 bases at V and 4 bases at J; junction bases unmatched: 11. Per the germline V gene, CDR1 is MNHGY and CDR2 is SAAAGT. This CDR3 reads CASSLRTGKSYNSPLHF. Here the CDR3 DNA reads TGTGCCAGCAGCTTACGGACAGGGAAGTCGTATAATTCACCCCTCCACTTT.

The chain employs TRBV6-8 and TRBJ1-1, with D hard to call. Per the germline V gene, CDR1 is MNHGY and CDR2 is SAAAGT. The CDR3 is made up of 14 amino acids. The V gene lost 6 bases and the J gene lost 0 bases, with 11 bases spanning the gap. This CDR3 reads CASRRVTMNTEAFF. CDR3 DNA: TGTGCCAGCAGGAGGGTTACAATGAACACTGAAGCTTTCTTT.

Only a few counts were recorded for this clone. V is TRBV9 and J is TRBJ2-5; D gene unclear. Germline V lookup: CDR1 SGDLS, CDR2 YYNGEE. With 4 bases removed from V and 0 bases from J, the gap between germline ends came to 10 bases. There are 14 residues in the CDR3. The CDR3 coding sequence is TGTGCCAGCAGCTTGGGAACGTACCAAGAGACCCAGTACTTC. The encoded protein is CASSLGTYQETQYF.

The chain joins TRBV5-1 to TRBJ2-1; D uncertain. Looked up from germline, CDR1 is SGHRS and CDR2 is YFSETQ. V was cut by 0 bases and J by 8 bases, with 12 bases left in between. The CDR3 has 14 amino acids. Written as DNA, the CDR3 is TGCGCCAGCAGCTTGGGGCTGGCTGGGGATGAGCAGTTCTTC. Protein product: CASSLGLAGDEQFF.

The chain carries TRBV16 and TRBJ1-5; 8 nucleotides match TRBD1. J was trimmed by 5 bases and V by 4 bases; bases with no gene match: 4. The CDR3 has 14 amino acids. Germline CDR1 KGHSY, CDR2 FQNENV. The CDR3 here is CASSLGTGYQPQHF. Here the CDR3 DNA reads TGTGCCAGCAGCCTGGGGACAGGCTATCAGCCCCAGCATTTT.

The sample holds a few counts of this clone. V is TRBV9 and J is TRBJ2-1, with D possibly being TRBD1 or TRBD2 (6 bases each). Trimming pared 4 bases from V and 7 bases from J, leaving 21 bases between. In germline, CDR1 is SGDLS, CDR2 YYNGEE. The CDR3 is made up of 16 amino acids. CDR3 protein: CASSPTEGGFGNEQFF. As DNA, the CDR3 is TGTGCCAGCAGCCCCACAGAGGGGGGTTTTGGAAATGAGCAGTTCTTC. Together with reference TRBV9 and TRBJ2-1, the CDR3 gives the full variable domain: DSGVTQTPKHLITATGQRVTLRCSPRSGDLSVYWYQQSLDQGLQFLIQYYNGEERAKGNILERFSAQQFPDLHSELNLSSLELGDSALYFCASSPTEGGFGNEQFFGPGTRLTVL.

This clone has a handful of counts. The V call is TRBV9, the J call TRBJ1-2; D not resolved. The CDR3 contains 12 residues. CDR1 is SGDLS, CDR2 YYNGEE, per germline. V was shortened by 8 bases and J by 6 bases, with 14 bases between the two germline ends. The CDR3 sequence is CASGRVGDGYTF. The CDR3 bases are TGTGCCAGTGGTCGGGTTGGCGATGGCTACACCTTC.

This clone was recorded a few times. This chain joins TRBV19 and TRBJ1-1, with D maybe TRBD1 (6 bases). The CDR3 length is 14 residues. V shed 7 bases and J shed 3 bases, with 15 bases lying between them. Germline V gene sequence: CDR1 LNHDA, CDR2 SQIVND (reference sequence). CDR3: CASNSGGLDTEAFF. DNA of the CDR3: TGTGCCAGTAATTCTGGGGGCCTGGACACTGAAGCTTTCTTT.

By proportion, this clone is medium-sized. The CDR3 DNA reads as TGTGCCAGCAGCCCGACACCGGACAACTCCTACGAGCAGTACTTC. Amino acids: CASSPTPDNSYEQYF. The chain recombines TRBV11-3 with TRBJ2-7; tentatively, D is TRBD1 (5 bases). This CDR3 has 15 amino acids. With 5 bases removed from V and 0 bases from J, the gap between germline ends came to 14 bases. Germline CDR1 and CDR2: SGHNT and YENEEA. Based on the CDR3 plus reference TRBV11-3 and TRBJ2-7, the full variable domain is EAGVVQSPRYKIIEKKQPVAFWCNPISGHNTLYWYLQNLGQGPELLIRYENEEAVDDSQLPKDRFSAERLKGVDSTLKIQPAELGDSAVYLCASSPTPDNSYEQYFGPGTRLTVT.

In its sample, this clone was seen a few times. The V gene is TRBV19, the J gene TRBJ1-6; 8 nucleotides agree with TRBD1. The junction had 5 bases not matched to a gene; V was cut back by 5 bases and J by 5 bases. This CDR3 has 15 residues. Looked up from germline, CDR1 is LNHDA and CDR2 is SQIVND (reference sequence). The CDR3 region is CASSFRTGNNSPLHF. As DNA, the CDR3 is TGTGCCAGTAGTTTTCGGACAGGGAATAATTCACCCCTCCACTTT.

This rearrangement joins TRBV5-1 to TRBJ2-7; TRBD1 is a possible D gene (6 bases). Trimming removed 3 bases at V and 2 bases at J, with 12 bases between. Germline V gives CDR1 SGHRS, CDR2 YFSETQ. This CDR3 contains 14 residues. CDR3 nucleotide sequence: TGCGCCAGCAGCTCAGACAGGCCCCCCTACGAGCAGTACTTC. Encoded protein: CASSSDRPPYEQYF.

The chain links TRBV9 to TRBJ1-1; 7 nucleotides agree with TRBD1. Per the germline V gene, CDR1 is SGDLS and CDR2 is YYNGEE. The CDR3 contains 13 residues. The trim removed 6 bases at V and 3 bases at J, leaving 5 bases unmatched. The CDR3 loop reads CASTGGLHTEAFF. Written as DNA, the CDR3 is TGTGCCAGCACAGGGGGTCTACACACTGAAGCTTTCTTT.

This rearrangement joins TRBV18 to TRBJ2-2; a weak D match, TRBD1 (6 bases). Deletions cut 6 bases from V and 1 base from J, with 9 bases between. This CDR3 region has 14 residues. Germline loops: CDR1 KGHSH, CDR2 LQKENI. CDR3 in DNA: TGTGCCAGCTCCGGACAGCTGAACACCGGGGAGCTGTTTTTT. It specifies CASSGQLNTGELFF.

This clone turned up a few times. The J gene is TRBJ1-4, the V gene TRBV16; D is ambiguous. The ends were cut back, 2 bases at V and 8 bases at J, with 9 bases in the middle. The germline gives CDR1 KGHSY, CDR2 FQNENV. This CDR3 contains 13 residues. This CDR3 is CASSQAEDEKLFF. The CDR3 coding sequence is TGTGCCAGCAGCCAAGCAGAAGACGAAAAACTGTTTTTT. Using reference TRBV16 and TRBJ1-4 for the parts outside the CDR3, the full variable domain is GEEVAQTPKHLVRGEGQKAKLYCAPIKGHSYVFWYQQVLKNEFKFLISFQNENVFDETGMPKERFSAKCLPNSPCSLEIQATKLEDSAVYFCASSQAEDEKLFFGSGTQLSVL.

By its share, this clone is medium-sized. The rearrangement uses TRBV11-3 and TRBJ2-1; D possibly matches TRBD1 or TRBD2 (5 bases each). Germline CDR1 reads SGHNT; CDR2 reads YENEEA. The CDR3 length is 15 residues. V lost 5 bases and J 5 bases, leaving 16 bases between the germline ends. CDR3 residues: CASSVRGETHNEQFF. CDR3 in DNA: TGTGCCAGCAGCGTGCGAGGGGAAACCCACAATGAGCAGTTCTTC.

The CDR3 DNA is TGTGCCAGCAGTAGGGGGCCCTCCTATGGCTACACCTTC. Protein sequence: CASSRGPSYGYTF. The gene calls are TRBV6-8 and TRBJ1-2, with TRBD1 matching over 7 bases. The length of the CDR3 is 13 residues. With V trimmed by 5 bases and J by 4 bases, 4 bases remained unmatched. Germline V gene lookup returns CDR1 MNHGY and CDR2 SAAAGT.

This clone rates as medium-sized. The chain is built from TRBV11-3 and TRBJ2-1, with D uncertain. This CDR3 has 15 residues. The V end lost 3 bases, the J end lost 2 bases, and 11 bases lay between the germline ends. From germline, CDR1 is SGHNT and CDR2 YENEEA. In DNA form, the CDR3 reads TGTGCCAGCAGCTTCGATTCTAGACCCTACAATGAGCAGTTCTTC. Protein product: CASSFDSRPYNEQFF.

This clone was detected a few times. The gene calls are TRBV6-7 and TRBJ2-5, with a weak D call TRBD2 (5 bases). TRBV6-7 is identified as an open reading frame with a role that is uncertain. Trimming cost V 10 bases and J 7 bases, with 13 bases left between them. The CDR3 is 11 amino acids. The DNA for the CDR3 is TGTGCCACCGGGCTGGCGGGGACCCAGTACTTC. Its protein is CATGLAGTQYF.

J is TRBJ2-7 and V is TRBV12-5, with TRBD2 as a possible D gene (7 bases). The CDR3 spans 13 residues. Germline V gene data show CDR1 as LGHNT and CDR2 as FRNRAP. The CDR3 is CASIRGGDYEQYF. The CDR3, as DNA: TGTGCCAGCATTAGGGGGGGAGACTACGAGCAGTACTTC.

This clone has just a few counts. V gene TRBV9 combines with J gene TRBJ2-7; a weak D match, TRBD1 (6 bases). V lost 5 bases to trimming and J lost 0 bases, with 18 bases between them. Looked up from germline, CDR1 is SGDLS and CDR2 is YYNGEE. This CDR3 comprises 16 residues. The CDR3 protein is CASSVKLDSSSYEQYF. CDR3 DNA: TGTGCCAGCAGTGTTAAATTGGACAGCAGCTCCTACGAGCAGTACTTC.

By share, this clone counts as medium-sized. CDR3 bases: TGTGCCAGCAGCTTACAGTTGAACACCGGGGAGCTGTTTTTT. This codes for CASSLQLNTGELFF. V usage is TRBV11-3 and J usage is TRBJ2-2; D uncertain. Per germline, CDR1 SGHNT and CDR2 YENEEA. The V gene lost 2 bases and the J gene lost 1 base, with 5 bases spanning the gap. The CDR3 contains 14 residues.